A selection of T cell receptor beta chains follows, all from one sample in a study of CD8+ T cells in alopecia areata. Only in-frame clones appear in the TCRdb table, and some are missing; sequencing was by immunoSEQ multiplex PCR. The table records about 120,000 clones, roughly 50% of them present only once. Specimen: CD8+ T cells sorted from blood, collected at week 4, from a patient treated with tofacitinib. These receptors all come from a human donor with alopecia areata. CDR3s include the opening cysteine and the closing phenylalanine or tryptophan. Fields, in order: CDR3 protein, V gene, D gene, J gene. D genes are given only for firm matches.

CDR3aa: CASSWGQGESNEQFF
v_gene: TRBV5-1
d_gene: TRBD1
j_gene: TRBJ2-1

CDR3aa: CASSRLTGSENSPLHF
v_gene: TRBV4-1
d_gene: -
j_gene: TRBJ1-6

CDR3aa: CSGGTGADTQYF
v_gene: TRBV29-1
d_gene: -
j_gene: TRBJ2-3

CDR3aa: CASSFRARGYGYTF
v_gene: TRBV27
d_gene: -
j_gene: TRBJ1-2

CDR3aa: CASSQDRGAYEQYF
v_gene: TRBV4-3
d_gene: TRBD2
j_gene: TRBJ2-7

CDR3aa: CASSESWGSNSPLHF
v_gene: TRBV6-1
d_gene: -
j_gene: TRBJ1-6

CDR3aa: CASSPDREAQPQHF
v_gene: TRBV27
d_gene: TRBD1
j_gene: TRBJ1-5

CDR3aa: CASSLALRGTGELFF
v_gene: TRBV7-9
d_gene: -
j_gene: TRBJ2-2

CDR3aa: CSVEGAGPGLETQYF
v_gene: TRBV29-1
d_gene: -
j_gene: TRBJ2-5

CDR3aa: CSVPGQGNRNTEAFF
v_gene: TRBV29-1
d_gene: TRBD1
j_gene: TRBJ1-1